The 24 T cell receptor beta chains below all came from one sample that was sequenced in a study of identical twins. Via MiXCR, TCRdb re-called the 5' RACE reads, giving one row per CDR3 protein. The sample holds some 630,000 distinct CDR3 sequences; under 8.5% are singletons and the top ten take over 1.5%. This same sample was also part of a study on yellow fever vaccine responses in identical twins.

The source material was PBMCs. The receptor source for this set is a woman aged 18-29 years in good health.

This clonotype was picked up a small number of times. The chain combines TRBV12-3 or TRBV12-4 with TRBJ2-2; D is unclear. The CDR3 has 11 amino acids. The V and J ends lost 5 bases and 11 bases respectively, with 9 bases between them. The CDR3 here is CASSDPRELFF. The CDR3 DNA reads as TGTGCCAGCAGTGACCCTAGAGAGCTGTTTTTT.

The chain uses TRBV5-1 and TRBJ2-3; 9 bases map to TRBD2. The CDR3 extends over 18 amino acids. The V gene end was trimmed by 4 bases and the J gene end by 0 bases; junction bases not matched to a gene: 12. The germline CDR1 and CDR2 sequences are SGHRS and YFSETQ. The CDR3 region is CASSTPPSGALSTDTQYF. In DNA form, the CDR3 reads TGCGCCAGCAGCACGCCCCCTAGCGGGGCCCTTAGCACAGATACGCAGTATTTT. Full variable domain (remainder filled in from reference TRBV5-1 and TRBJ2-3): KAGVTQTPRYLIKTRGQQVTLSCSPISGHRSVSWYQQTPGQGLQFLFEYFSETQRNKGNFPGRFSGRQFSNSRSEMNVSTLELGDSALYLCASSTPPSGALSTDTQYFGPGTRLTVL.

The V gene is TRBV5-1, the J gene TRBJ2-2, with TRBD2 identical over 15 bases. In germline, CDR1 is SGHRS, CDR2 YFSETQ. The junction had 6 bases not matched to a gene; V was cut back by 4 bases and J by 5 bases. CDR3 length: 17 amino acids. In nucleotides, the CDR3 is TGCGCCAGCAGCCCGGGGACTAGCGGGAGGAGGACCGGGGAGCTGTTTTTT. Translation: CASSPGTSGRRTGELFF.

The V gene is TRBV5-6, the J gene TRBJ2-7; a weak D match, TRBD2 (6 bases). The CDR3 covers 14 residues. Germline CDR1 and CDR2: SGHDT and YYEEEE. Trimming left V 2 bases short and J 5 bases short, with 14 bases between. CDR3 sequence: CASSFPGVGNEQYF. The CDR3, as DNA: TGTGCCAGCAGCTTTCCGGGGGTCGGAAACGAGCAGTACTTC.

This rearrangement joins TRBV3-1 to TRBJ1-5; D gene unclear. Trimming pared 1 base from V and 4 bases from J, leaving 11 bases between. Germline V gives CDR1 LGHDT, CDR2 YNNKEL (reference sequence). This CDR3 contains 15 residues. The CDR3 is CASSQGGGLNQPQHF. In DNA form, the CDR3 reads TGTGCCAGCAGCCAAGGAGGAGGGTTAAATCAGCCCCAGCATTTT. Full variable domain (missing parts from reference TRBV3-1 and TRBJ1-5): DTAVSQTPKYLVTQMGNDKSIKCEQNLGHDTMYWYKQDSKKFLKIMFSYNNKELIINETVPNRFSPKSPDKAHLNLHINSLELGDSAVYFCASSQGGGLNQPQHFGDGTRLSIL.

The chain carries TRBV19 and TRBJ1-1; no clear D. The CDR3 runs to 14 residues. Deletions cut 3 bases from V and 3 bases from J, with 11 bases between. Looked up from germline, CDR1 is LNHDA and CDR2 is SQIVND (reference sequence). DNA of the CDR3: TGTGCCAGTAGTATTGCTGTAAGGGACACTGAAGCTTTCTTT. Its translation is CASSIAVRDTEAFF.

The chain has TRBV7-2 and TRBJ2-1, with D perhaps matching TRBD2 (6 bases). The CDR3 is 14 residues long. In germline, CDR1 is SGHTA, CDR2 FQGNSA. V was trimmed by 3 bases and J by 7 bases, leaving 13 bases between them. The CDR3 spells CASSFYGGGNEQFF. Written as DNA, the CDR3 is TGTGCCAGCAGCTTTTACGGTGGGGGGAATGAGCAGTTCTTC.

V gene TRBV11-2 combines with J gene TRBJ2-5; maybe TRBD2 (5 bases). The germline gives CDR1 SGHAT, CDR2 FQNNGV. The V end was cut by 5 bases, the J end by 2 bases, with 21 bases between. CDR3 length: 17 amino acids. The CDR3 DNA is TGTGCCAGCAGCCAGGCGGGTAGTGGGGTTTTTCAAGAGACCCAGTACTTC. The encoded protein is CASSQAGSGVFQETQYF.

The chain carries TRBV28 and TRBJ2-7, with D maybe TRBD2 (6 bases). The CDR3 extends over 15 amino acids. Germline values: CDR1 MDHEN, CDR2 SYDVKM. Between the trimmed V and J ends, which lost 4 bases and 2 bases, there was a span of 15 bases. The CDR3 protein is CASSSRGTPAYEQYV. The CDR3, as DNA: TGTGCCAGCAGTTCGCGCGGGACTCCAGCCTACGAGCAGTACGTC.

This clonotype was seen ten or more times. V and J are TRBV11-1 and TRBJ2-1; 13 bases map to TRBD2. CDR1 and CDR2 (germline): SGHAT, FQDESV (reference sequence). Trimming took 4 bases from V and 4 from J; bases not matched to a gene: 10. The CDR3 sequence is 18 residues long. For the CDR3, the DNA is TGTGCCAGCAGCTCTGCTAGACTAGCGGGAGGAGGTTACAATGAGCAGTTCTTC. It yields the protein CASSSARLAGGGYNEQFF.

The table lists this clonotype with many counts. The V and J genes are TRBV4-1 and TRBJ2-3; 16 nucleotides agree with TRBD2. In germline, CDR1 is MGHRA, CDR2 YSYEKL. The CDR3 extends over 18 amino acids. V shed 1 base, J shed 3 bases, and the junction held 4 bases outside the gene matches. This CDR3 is CASSQAGTSGGGTDTQYF. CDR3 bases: TGCGCCAGCAGCCAAGCCGGGACTAGCGGGGGGGGGACAGATACGCAGTATTTT.

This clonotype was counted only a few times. CDR3 nucleotides: TGCGCCAGCAGCCAAGTGGGGTGGCCGGCGGGGGATCAGCCCCAGCATTTT. Translation: CASSQVGWPAGDQPQHF. The J gene is TRBJ1-5, the V gene TRBV4-1; weak D call: TRBD1 (5 bases). The CDR3 has 17 residues. Germline loops: CDR1 MGHRA, CDR2 YSYEKL. The V and J ends lost 1 base and 5 bases respectively, with 18 bases between them.

The DNA for the CDR3 is TGTGCCAGCACCAAACTGAGAGGGGGGACCGGGGAGCTGTTTTTT. Amino acids: CASTKLRGGTGELFF. The chain combines TRBV7-8 with TRBJ2-2; tentatively, D is TRBD1 or TRBD2 (6 bases each). CDR3 length equals 15 residues. V was clipped by 7 bases and J by 5 bases, with 17 bases between them. Germline CDR1 and CDR2: SGHVS and FQNEAQ.

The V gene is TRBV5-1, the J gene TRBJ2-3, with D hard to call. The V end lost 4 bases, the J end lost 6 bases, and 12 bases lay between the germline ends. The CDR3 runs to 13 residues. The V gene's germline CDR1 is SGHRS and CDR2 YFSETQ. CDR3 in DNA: TGCGCCAGCAGCGGAACAAACCCCGATACGCAGTATTTT. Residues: CASSGTNPDTQYF. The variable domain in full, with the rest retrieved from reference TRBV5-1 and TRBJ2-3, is KAGVTQTPRYLIKTRGQQVTLSCSPISGHRSVSWYQQTPGQGLQFLFEYFSETQRNKGNFPGRFSGRQFSNSRSEMNVSTLELGDSALYLCASSGTNPDTQYFGPGTRLTVL.

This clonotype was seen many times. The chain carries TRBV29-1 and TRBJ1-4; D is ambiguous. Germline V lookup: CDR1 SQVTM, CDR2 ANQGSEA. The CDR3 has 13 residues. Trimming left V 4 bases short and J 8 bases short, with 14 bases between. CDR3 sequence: CSVVTPGGEKLFF. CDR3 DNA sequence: TGCAGCGTTGTAACCCCCGGTGGCGAAAAACTGTTTTTT.

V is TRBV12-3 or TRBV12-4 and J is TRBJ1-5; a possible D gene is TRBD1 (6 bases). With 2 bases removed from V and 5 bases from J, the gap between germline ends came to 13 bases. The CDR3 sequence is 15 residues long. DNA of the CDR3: TGTGCCAGCAGTTTATGGCAGGGGAACTATCAGCCCCAGCATTTT. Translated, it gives CASSLWQGNYQPQHF.

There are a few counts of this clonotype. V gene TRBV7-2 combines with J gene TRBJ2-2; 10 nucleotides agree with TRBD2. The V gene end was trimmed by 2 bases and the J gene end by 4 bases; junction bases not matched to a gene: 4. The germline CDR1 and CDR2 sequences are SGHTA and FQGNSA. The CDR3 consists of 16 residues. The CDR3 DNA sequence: TGTGCCAGCAGCTTAAGGCTAGCGGGAGTCACCGGGGAGCTGTTTTTT. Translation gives CASSLRLAGVTGELFF.

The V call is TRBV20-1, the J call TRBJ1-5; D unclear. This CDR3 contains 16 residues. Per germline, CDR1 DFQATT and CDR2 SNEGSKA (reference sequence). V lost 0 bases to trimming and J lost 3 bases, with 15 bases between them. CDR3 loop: CSARDGSATPNQPQHF. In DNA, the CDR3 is TGCAGTGCTAGAGATGGGTCCGCTACCCCCAATCAGCCCCAGCATTTT.

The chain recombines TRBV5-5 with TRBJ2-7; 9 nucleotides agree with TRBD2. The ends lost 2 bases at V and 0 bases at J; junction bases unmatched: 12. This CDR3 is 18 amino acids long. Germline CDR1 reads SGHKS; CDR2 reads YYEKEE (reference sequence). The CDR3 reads CASSLQGAGGPASYEQYV. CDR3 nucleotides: TGTGCCAGCAGCTTACAAGGGGCGGGGGGGCCGGCCTCCTACGAGCAGTACGTC.

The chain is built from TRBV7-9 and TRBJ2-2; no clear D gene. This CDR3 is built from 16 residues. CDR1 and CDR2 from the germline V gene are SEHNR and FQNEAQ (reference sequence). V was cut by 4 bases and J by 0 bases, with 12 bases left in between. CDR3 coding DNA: TGTGCCAGCAGCTCGGTTATCGAGGCGAACACCGGGGAGCTGTTTTTT. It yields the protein CASSSVIEANTGELFF. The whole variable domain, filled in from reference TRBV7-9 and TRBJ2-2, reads DTGVSQNPRHKITKRGQNVTFRCDPISEHNRLYWYRQTLGQGPEFLTYFQNEAQLEKSRLLSDRFSAERPKGSFSTLEIQRTEQGDSAMYLCASSSVIEANTGELFFGEGSRLTVL.

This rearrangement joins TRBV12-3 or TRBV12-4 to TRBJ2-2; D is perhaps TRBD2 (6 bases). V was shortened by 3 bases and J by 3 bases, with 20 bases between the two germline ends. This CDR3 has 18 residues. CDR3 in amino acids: CASSFGVRLAQYTGELFF. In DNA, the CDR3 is TGTGCCAGCAGTTTTGGGGTTAGGCTAGCGCAATACACCGGGGAGCTGTTTTTT.

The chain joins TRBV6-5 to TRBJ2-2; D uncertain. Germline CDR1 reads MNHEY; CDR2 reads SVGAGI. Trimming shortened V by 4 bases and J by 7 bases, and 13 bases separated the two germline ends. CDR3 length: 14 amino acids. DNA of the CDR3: TGTGCCAGCAGTTTACTTACATGGGACGGGGAGCTGTTTTTT. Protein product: CASSLLTWDGELFF.

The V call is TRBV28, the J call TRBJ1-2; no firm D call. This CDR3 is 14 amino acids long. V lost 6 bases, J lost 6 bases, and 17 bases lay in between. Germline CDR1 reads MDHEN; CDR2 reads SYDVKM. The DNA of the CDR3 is TGTGCCAGCAGGGTCACCGGCCGGGTGGATGGCTACACCTTC. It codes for CASRVTGRVDGYTF.

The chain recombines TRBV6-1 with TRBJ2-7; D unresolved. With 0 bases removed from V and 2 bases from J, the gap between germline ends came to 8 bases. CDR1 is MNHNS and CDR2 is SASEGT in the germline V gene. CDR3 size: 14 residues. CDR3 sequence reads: CASSEALITYEQYV. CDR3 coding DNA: TGTGCCAGCAGTGAAGCGCTTATTACCTACGAGCAGTACGTC.